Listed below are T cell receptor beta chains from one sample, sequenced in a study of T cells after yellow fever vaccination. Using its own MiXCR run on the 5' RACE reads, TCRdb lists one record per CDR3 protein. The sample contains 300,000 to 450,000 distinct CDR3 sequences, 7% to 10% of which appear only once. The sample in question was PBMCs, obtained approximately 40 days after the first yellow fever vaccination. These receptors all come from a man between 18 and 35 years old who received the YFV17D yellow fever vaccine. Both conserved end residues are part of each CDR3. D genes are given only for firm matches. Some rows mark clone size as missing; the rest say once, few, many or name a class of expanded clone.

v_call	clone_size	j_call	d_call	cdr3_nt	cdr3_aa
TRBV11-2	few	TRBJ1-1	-	TGTGCCAGCACCCCAACCGGGACGAACACTGAAGCTTTCTTT	CASTPTGTNTEAFF
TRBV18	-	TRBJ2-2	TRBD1	TGTGCCAGCTCACCACGAGGACAGGGGAACACCGGGGAGCTGTTTTTT	CASSPRGQGNTGELFF
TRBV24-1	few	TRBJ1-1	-	TGTGCCACCTCGTCAAACCGTATGGGGGGAACTGAAGCTTTCTTT	CATSSNRMGGTEAFF
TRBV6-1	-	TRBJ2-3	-	TGTGCCAGCAGCAAAGACCGGAGATTAGAAGATACGCAGTATTTT	CASSKDRRLEDTQYF
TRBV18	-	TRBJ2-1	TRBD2	TGTGCCAGCTCACGGTTTACCGGGGGGGCTTCCTACAATGAGCAGTTCTTC	CASSRFTGGASYNEQFF
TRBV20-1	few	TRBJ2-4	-	TGCAGTGCCTGGGTCGGGGCCAAAAACATTCAGTACTTC	CSAWVGAKNIQYF
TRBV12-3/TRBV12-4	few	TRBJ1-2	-	TGTGCCAGCAGGGACAGAGCGGGCGGCTACACCTTC	CASRDRAGGYTF
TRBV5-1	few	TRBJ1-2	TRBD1	TGCGCCAGCAGCTTGGAACAGGGGACCTTCTATGGCTACACCTTC	CASSLEQGTFYGYTF
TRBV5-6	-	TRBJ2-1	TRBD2	TGTGCCAGCAGTTATCGGGGGGGGGTTTTCAATGAGCAGTTCTTC	CASSYRGGVFNEQFF
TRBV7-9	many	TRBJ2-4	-	TGTGCCAGCAGCGCCAAGGGGGTAGGCAAAAACATTCAGTACTTC	CASSAKGVGKNIQYF
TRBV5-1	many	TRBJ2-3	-	TGCGCCAGCAGCCGACAAGATACGCAGTATTTT	CASSRQDTQYF
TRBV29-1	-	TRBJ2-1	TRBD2	TGCAGCGTCCGGGGGGACTATCGTAGCTCCTACAATGAGCAGTTCTTC	CSVRGDYRSSYNEQFF
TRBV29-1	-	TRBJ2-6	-	TGCAGCGTTGGGGGGCCTGGGGCCAACGTCCTGACTTTC	CSVGGPGANVLTF
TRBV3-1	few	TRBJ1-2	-	TGTGCCAGCAGCCGACAACACAGCTATGGCTACACCTTC	CASSRQHSYGYTF
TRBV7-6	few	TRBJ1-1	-	TGTGCCAGCAGCTTAACCAGGGAAACTGAAGCTTTCTTT	CASSLTRETEAFF
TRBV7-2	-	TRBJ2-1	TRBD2	TGTGCCAGCAGCTTTGGACTAGCGGGGTACAATGAGCAGTTCTTC	CASSFGLAGYNEQFF
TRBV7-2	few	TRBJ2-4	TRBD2	TGTGCCAGCAGCTCCCGAACTAGCGGGGGGATAAACATTCAGTACTTC	CASSSRTSGGINIQYF
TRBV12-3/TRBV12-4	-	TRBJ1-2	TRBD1	TGTGCCAGCAGCCGGGGACAGGGGGCGGGATATGGCTACACCTTC	CASSRGQGAGYGYTF
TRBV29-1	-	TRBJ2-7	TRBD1	TGCAGCCCAAGGGACAGGGTGTCCTACGAGCAGTACTTC	CSPRDRVSYEQYF
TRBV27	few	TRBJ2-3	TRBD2	TGTGCCAGCAGGGGTAGCGGGGCCCCTAAGTATTTT	CASRGSGAPKYF
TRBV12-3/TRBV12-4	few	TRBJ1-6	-	TGTGCCAGCGGGGTTTATAATTCACCCCTCCACTTT	CASGVYNSPLHF
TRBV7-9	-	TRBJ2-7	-	TGTGCCAGCAGCTTACTCAGCGAGCAGTACTTC	CASSLLSEQYF
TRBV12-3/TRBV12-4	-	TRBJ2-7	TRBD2	TGTGCCAGCAACGACCAGCGGGGGCAACCCTACGAGCAGTACTTC	CASNDQRGQPYEQYF
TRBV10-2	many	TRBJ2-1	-	TGCGCCGTACTCCGGGACAATTACAATGAGCAGTTCTTC	CAVLRDNYNEQFF
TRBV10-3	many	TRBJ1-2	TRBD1	TGTGCCATCAGTGTCGGACAGGACTATGGCTACACCTTC	CAISVGQDYGYTF
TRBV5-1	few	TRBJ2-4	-	TGCGCCAGCAGCCCGAGGACGGGAAAAAACATTCAGTACTTC	CASSPRTGKNIQYF
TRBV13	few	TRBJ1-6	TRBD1	TGTGCCAGCAGCTTGGGGGACAGGGTTGTGCCCCTCCACTTT	CASSLGDRVVPLHF
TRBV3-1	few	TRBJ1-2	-	TGTGCCAGCAGCCTACAGGGAGGGGATGGCTACACCTTC	CASSLQGGDGYTF
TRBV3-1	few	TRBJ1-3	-	TGTGCCAGCAGCCAAGGGGAAAACACCATATATTTT	CASSQGENTIYF
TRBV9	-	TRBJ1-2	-	TGTGCCAGCAGCGTGACGGACTCTAACTATGGCTACACCTTC	CASSVTDSNYGYTF
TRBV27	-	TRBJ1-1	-	TGTGCCAGCAGTTTTTGGGGGCCTGTCACTGAAGCTTTCTTT	CASSFWGPVTEAFF
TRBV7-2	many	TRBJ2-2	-	TGTGCCAGCAGCTCCTCGAGGGGCCCCGCGAACACCGGGGAGCTGTTTTTT	CASSSSRGPANTGELFF
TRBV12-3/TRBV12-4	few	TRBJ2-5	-	TGTGCCAGCAGTGTCATTTCAGGGGTAGTAGAGACCCAGTACTTC	CASSVISGVVETQYF
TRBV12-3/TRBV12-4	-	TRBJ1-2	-	TGTGCCAGCAGTTTGGGTGGAGTCGGGGGTTCTATGTCTGGCTACACCTTC	CASSLGGVGGSMSGYTF
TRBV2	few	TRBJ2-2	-	TGTGCCAGCAGTGTGTCACAGGGGAGGTACACCGGGGAGCTGTTTTTT	CASSVSQGRYTGELFF
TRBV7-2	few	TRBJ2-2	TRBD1	TGTGCCAGCAGCTCCCCGGGACAGACAGTATCGTACCGGGAGCTGTTTTTT	CASSSPGQTVSYRELFF
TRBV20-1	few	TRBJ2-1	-	TGCAGTGCTACGGGGTACAACAATGAGCAGTTCTTC	CSATGYNNEQFF
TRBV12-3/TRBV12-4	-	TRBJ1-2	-	TGTGCCAGCAGTTGGGGGGAATATGGCTACACCTTC	CASSWGEYGYTF
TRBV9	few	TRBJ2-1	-	TGTGCCAGCAGCGATGAACTTGAAGAACCGTTCTTC	CASSDELEEPFF
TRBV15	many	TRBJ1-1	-	TGTGCCACCAGCAGAGGGTTTAACAGGAGGAACACTGAAGCTTTCTTT	CATSRGFNRRNTEAFF
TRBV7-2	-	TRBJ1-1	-	TGTGCCAGCAGCTTAGCGAAAGTGAACACTGAAGCTTTCTTT	CASSLAKVNTEAFF
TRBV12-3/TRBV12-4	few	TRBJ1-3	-	TGTGCCAGCAGTTTAGGGCTAGGGGCTGGAAACACCATATATTTT	CASSLGLGAGNTIYF
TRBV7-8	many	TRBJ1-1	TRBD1	TGTGCCAGCAGCTTAAAGAGGGACAGGGGACGCACTGAAGCTTTCTTT	CASSLKRDRGRTEAFF
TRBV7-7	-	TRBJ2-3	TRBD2	TGTGCCAGCAGCCCCCCCCCTAGCGGGGGGCCGCCAGATACGCAGTATTTT	CASSPPPSGGPPDTQYF
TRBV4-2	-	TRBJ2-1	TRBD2	TGTGCCAGCAGCCAACCTCGGACTAGCGGGGGGGCATATGAGCAGTTCTTC	CASSQPRTSGGAYEQFF
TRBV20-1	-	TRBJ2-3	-	TGCAGTGCTAGTCTCTCCGGTGCAGGTGATATGTATTTT	CSASLSGAGDMYF
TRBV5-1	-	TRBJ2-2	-	TGCGCCAGCAGCTCATCGGGATACACCGGGGAGCTGTTTTTT	CASSSSGYTGELFF
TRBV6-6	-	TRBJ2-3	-	TGTGCCAGCACCAGGCAAGGGACAGATACGCAGTATTTT	CASTRQGTDTQYF